These 17 T cell receptor beta chains were all obtained from the same sample, sequenced in a study of shared clonotypes between healthy human individuals (dated by TCRdb to the early 2020s). To prepare the library, the immunoSEQ multiplex PCR assay was applied. The source is immuneACCESS, and TCRdb retained only in-frame sequences with V and J called. Part of the clones is not carried over; for the studies checked, unresolved V genes explain less than half of this, and the remainder is unexplained. Recorded for this sample are approximately 840,000 clones; around 96% of them occurred a single time. Less than 0.25% of the sample is held by the ten biggest clonotypes. For the CD8 naive samples, CD45RO-negative cells were positively selected for CCR7, yielding a CD45RA+CCR7+ population from which TemRA cells were excluded. The sequenced sample was naive CD8+ T cells sorted from blood. The sample's cell subset or site, from its label and the paper: CD45RA+CCR7+. All receptors come from a man aged 25-45 years in good health.

The CDR3 spells CASSQTNGELFF. CDR3 in DNA: TGCGCCAGCAGCCAAACTAACGGGGAGCTGTTTTTT. The J gene is TRBJ2-2, the V gene TRBV4-1; D gene unclear. Trimming left V 2 bases short and J 7 bases short, with 5 bases between. CDR1 is MGHRA and CDR2 is YSYEKL in the germline V gene. The CDR3 is made up of 12 amino acids.

The chain couples TRBV29-1 to TRBJ1-1, with D unclear. Germline V gene data show CDR1 as SQVTM and CDR2 as ANQGSEA. The CDR3 is 17 residues long. V lost 4 bases and J 0 bases, leaving 21 bases between the germline ends. The CDR3 sequence: CSVGLGLMGKVNTEAFF. DNA for the CDR3: TGCAGCGTTGGGCTGGGTTTGATGGGGAAAGTGAACACTGAAGCTTTCTTT. Full variable domain (outside the CDR3, taken from reference TRBV29-1 and TRBJ1-1): SAVISQKPSRDICQRGTSLTIQCQVDSQVTMMFWYRQQPGQSLTLIATANQGSEATYESGFVIDKFPISRPNLTFSTLTVSNMSPEDSSIYLCSVGLGLMGKVNTEAFFGQGTRLTVV.

Turning to this clone: This sample also contains other DNA sequences that code for the same CDR3. This chain joins TRBV13 and TRBJ2-1; D remains unclear. The CDR3 sequence is 12 residues long. V dropped 1 base and J dropped 5 bases, with 3 bases sitting between them. Germline CDR1 is PRHDT and CDR2 is FYEKMQ (reference sequence). The chain's CDR3 is CASSLANNEQFF. CDR3 in DNA: TGTGCCAGCAGCTTAGCCAACAATGAGCAGTTCTTC.

Note on this clone: The sample contains more than one DNA sequence encoding this CDR3. The V call is TRBV27, the J call TRBJ1-5; the D is unclear. Germline V CDR1 and CDR2: MNHEY, SMNVEV (reference sequence). CDR3 length: 12 amino acids. V lost 3 bases and J lost 6, with 6 bases in between. The CDR3 DNA is TGTGCCAGCAGTTTCGTGGGTCAGCCCCAGCATTTT. This translates into CASSFVGQPQHF.

The rearrangement joins TRBV29-1 to TRBJ1-1; D not resolved. Germline CDR1 and CDR2: SQVTM and ANQGSEA. The ends were cut back, 4 bases at V and 5 bases at J, with 8 bases in the middle. The CDR3 covers 11 residues. The CDR3 DNA reads as TGCAGCGTTGGGTTTGGAACTGAAGCTTTCTTT. Translation: CSVGFGTEAFF.

CDR3: CASSSIPGTSGRADEQFF. The CDR3 DNA sequence: TGTGCCAGCAGTTCGATTCCCGGGACTAGCGGGAGGGCGGATGAGCAGTTCTTC. The J gene is TRBJ2-1, the V gene TRBV27; 16 bases are a match to TRBD2. The germline CDR1 and CDR2 sequences are MNHEY and SMNVEV (reference sequence). V shed 4 bases and J 8 bases; nucleotides not matched to a gene: 11. The length of the CDR3 is 18 residues.

The chain links TRBV5-1 to TRBJ2-1, with 9 bases that match TRBD1. The CDR3 contains 16 residues. Germline V gene lookup returns CDR1 SGHRS and CDR2 YFSETQ. The V segment lost 3 bases and the J segment 2 bases; nucleotides outside the gene matches: 6. This CDR3 reads CASSSDRGYTYNEQFF. The CDR3 DNA reads as TGCGCCAGCAGCTCGGACAGGGGATATACCTACAATGAGCAGTTCTTC.

The genes are TRBV4-1 and TRBJ2-1, with 9 bases matching TRBD2. The V gene end was trimmed by 5 bases and the J gene end by 7 bases; junction bases not matched to a gene: 9. The length of the CDR3 is 15 residues. Per the germline V gene, CDR1 is MGHRA and CDR2 is YSYEKL. DNA of the CDR3: TGCGCCAGCAGCTTCTTAGCGGGAGAACTGAATGAGCAGTTCTTC. Translating gives CASSFLAGELNEQFF.

This clone has a single count. The chain's CDR3 is CASTGTGVIEQYF. The CDR3 DNA follows: TGTGCCAGCACAGGGACAGGGGTGATCGAGCAGTACTTC. This chain connects TRBV28 to TRBJ2-7; 10 nucleotides line up with TRBD1. Per the germline V gene, CDR1 is MDHEN and CDR2 is SYDVKM. This CDR3 has 13 amino acids. V shed 7 bases, J shed 6 bases, and the junction held 6 bases outside the gene matches.

The J gene is TRBJ1-2, the V gene TRBV5-5; no clear D gene. V lost 2 bases and J lost 2, with 13 bases in between. Germline assignment: CDR1 SGHKS and CDR2 YYEKEE (reference sequence). The CDR3 is 15 amino acids. The CDR3 sequence is CASSFRTDLNYGYTF. The CDR3 nucleotides are TGTGCCAGCAGCTTCAGGACCGATTTAAACTATGGCTACACCTTC.

The chain carries TRBV9 and TRBJ2-1, with D uncertain. The V end lost 0 bases, the J end lost 6 bases, and 13 bases lay between the germline ends. CDR1 is SGDLS, CDR2 YYNGEE, per germline. CDR3 length: 15 amino acids. The CDR3 sequence: CASSVEGSALNEQFF. The CDR3 region has the DNA TGTGCCAGCAGCGTAGAAGGCAGCGCCCTCAATGAGCAGTTCTTC. Using reference TRBV9 and TRBJ2-1 for the parts outside the CDR3, the full variable domain is DSGVTQTPKHLITATGQRVTLRCSPRSGDLSVYWYQQSLDQGLQFLIQYYNGEERAKGNILERFSAQQFPDLHSELNLSSLELGDSALYFCASSVEGSALNEQFFGPGTRLTVL.

V gene TRBV27 combines with J gene TRBJ2-7, with D perhaps TRBD1 (5 bases). The V end was cut by 6 bases, the J end by 3 bases, with 12 bases between. The length of the CDR3 is 13 residues. Germline V CDR1 and CDR2: MNHEY, SMNVEV (reference sequence). DNA of the CDR3: TGTGCCAGCAGCCGACAGAGCGACTACGAGCAGTACTTC. Its protein is CASSRQSDYEQYF.

A single count supports this clone. This chain connects TRBV27 to TRBJ2-2; the match to TRBD1 covers 7 bases. CDR1 is MNHEY, CDR2 SMNVEV, per germline (reference sequence). Unmatched junction bases numbered 4, after V lost 3 bases and J lost 6 bases. This CDR3 is built from 14 residues. CDR3 loop: CASSFYRGPGELFF. CDR3 nucleotide sequence: TGTGCCAGCAGTTTCTACAGGGGACCCGGGGAGCTGTTTTTT.

The chain links TRBV18 to TRBJ1-5; D not resolved. V was clipped by 4 bases and J by 0 bases, with 10 bases between them. The CDR3 runs 15 residues. CDR1 and CDR2 from the germline V gene are KGHSH and LQKENI. Here the CDR3 DNA reads TGTGCCAGCTCACGGGCGGGGAATAGCAATCAGCCCCAGCATTTT. This codes for CASSRAGNSNQPQHF.

The chain has TRBV7-9 and TRBJ1-2; D not certain. The CDR3 is 12 residues long. Trimming took off 6 bases at V and 2 bases at J, with 7 bases between the two ends. Germline V gene sequence: CDR1 SEHNR, CDR2 FQNEAQ (reference sequence). For the CDR3, the DNA is TGTGCCAGCAGTGGAGGGAACTATGGCTACACCTTC. Translating it yields CASSGGNYGYTF.

V and J are TRBV19 and TRBJ1-1; no reliable D call. CDR1 LNHDA and CDR2 SQIVND come from the germline V gene (reference sequence). Trimming pared 1 base from V and 5 bases from J, leaving 8 bases between. This CDR3 contains 13 residues. CDR3 sequence (DNA): TGTGCCAGTAGTATAGTTAAGGGAACTGAAGCTTTCTTT. Its translation is CASSIVKGTEAFF. The full variable domain, completed using reference TRBV19 and TRBJ1-1, is DGGITQSPKYLFRKEGQNVTLSCEQNLNHDAMYWYRQDPGQGLRLIYYSQIVNDFQKGDIAEGYSVSREKKESFPLTVTSAQKNPTAFYLCASSIVKGTEAFFGQGTRLTVV.

The J gene is TRBJ1-5, the V gene TRBV4-3, with D maybe TRBD1 (5 bases). Trimming removed 0 bases from V and 5 bases from J, with 11 bases in between. This CDR3 contains 15 residues. Germline CDR1 is LGHNA and CDR2 is YSLEER. In DNA form, the CDR3 reads TGCGCCAGCAGCCAAGATCGCACAGGATATCAGCCCCAGCATTTT. Amino acids: CASSQDRTGYQPQHF.